A selection of T cell receptor beta chains follows, all from one sample in a study of control samples from healthy donors and cancer patients. Repertoires were generated with immunoSEQ multiplex PCR, while TCRdb's copy carries only in-frame clones and drops some. The table lists approximately 100,000 clones, about 91% of them singletons, with 12% to 15% in the top ten. Sequencing used blood. These TCRs come from a man aged 25-40 years in good health. Both conserved end residues are part of each CDR3. The order of the fields is clone size, J gene, D gene, V gene, CDR3 DNA, CDR3 protein. The D gene is left open where the match is weak. Clone size is stated in some rows and not others, as once, few, many or a class when expanded.

few | TRBJ2-7 | TRBD1 | TRBV2 | TGTGCCAGTCGAGGACAGGGGAACGAGCAGTACTTC | CASRGQGNEQYF
. | TRBJ2-1 | TRBD2 | TRBV13 | TGTGCCAGCAGCTCTCCTCCAGGACTAGCGGGAAAAACCTACAATGAGCAGTTCTTC | CASSSPPGLAGKTYNEQFF
. | TRBJ1-1 | . | TRBV7-8 | TGTGCCAGCAGCTTAGTCGCGGCCTTTGGGACTGAAGCTTTCTTT | CASSLVAAFGTEAFF
. | TRBJ2-7 | TRBD1 | TRBV27 | TGTGCCAGCAGTCCGGATGACAGGGGGCGAAGCGACGAGCAGTACTTC | CASSPDDRGRSDEQYF
. | TRBJ1-1 | . | TRBV10-3 | TGTGCCATCAGTGAGGGTGGGGCGGGCGGCACTGAAGCTTTCTTT | CAISEGGAGGTEAFF
. | TRBJ2-7 | TRBD2 | TRBV5-1 | TGCGCCAGCAGCATCGGACTAGCGGAGACCTACGAGCAGTACTTC | CASSIGLAETYEQYF
. | TRBJ2-3 | . | TRBV2 | TGTGCCAGCTCTGATGGGGCCACGGGCCGAGATACGCAGTATTTT | CASSDGATGRDTQYF
. | TRBJ2-1 | TRBD2 | TRBV7-3 | TGTGCCAGCAGCTATAGCGGGAGTAGGTCAAATGAGCAGTTCTTC | CASSYSGSRSNEQFF
. | TRBJ2-3 | . | TRBV24-1 | TGTGCCACCAGTGACCCCCGGAACGCAGATACGCAGTATTTT | CATSDPRNADTQYF
. | TRBJ1-4 | . | TRBV3-1/TRBV3-2 | TGTGCCAGCAGCCTCGGTGGATCGGGGGTTAATCGTGAAAAACTGTTTTTT | CASSLGGSGVNREKLFF